These 28 T cell receptor beta chains share one sample of origin, sequenced in a study of blood T cell repertoires in COVID-19. This table comes from immunoSEQ multiplex PCR, and its TCRdb copy is limited to in-frame clones, with some not included. The sample has 120,000 or so clones, around 90% seen once; the top ten hold 3% to 3.5%. What was sequenced was peripheral blood. The origin of the receptors is a woman aged 45-65 years with acute or convalescent COVID-19.

The rearrangement joins TRBV7-9 to TRBJ2-5; TRBD1 matches at 9 bases. Germline CDR1 is SEHNR and CDR2 is FQNEAQ (reference sequence). The CDR3 runs to 13 residues. Trimming removed 3 bases from V and 5 bases from J; junction bases left unmatched: 1. CDR3 region: CASSFDRGETQYF. Here the CDR3 DNA reads TGTGCCAGCAGCTTTGACAGGGGGGAGACCCAGTACTTC.

The gene calls are TRBV3-1 (or the pseudogene TRBV3-2) and TRBJ2-1, with TRBD2 matching 12 bases. The ends lost 2 bases at V and 9 bases at J; junction bases unmatched: 11. CDR3 size: 17 residues. Germline CDR1 is LGHDT and CDR2 is YNNKEL (reference sequence). The CDR3 region is CASSQLGLAGGSGEQFF. The CDR3 DNA follows: TGTGCCAGCAGCCAACTGGGGCTAGCGGGAGGGTCGGGTGAGCAGTTCTTC.

The chain carries TRBV11-2 and TRBJ2-7; 12 bases are a match to TRBD1. This CDR3 contains 15 residues. The trim removed 0 bases at V and 7 bases at J, leaving 4 bases unmatched. Germline V CDR1 and CDR2: SGHAT, FQNNGV. CDR3 protein: CASSLEGQGAKEQYF. The CDR3 bases are TGTGCCAGCAGCTTAGAGGGACAGGGGGCGAAAGAGCAGTACTTC.

This clone appeared once. The gene calls are TRBV3-1 (or the pseudogene TRBV3-2) and TRBJ2-1; D is unresolved. The CDR3 totals 13 residues. Germline V gives CDR1 LGHDT, CDR2 YNNKEL (reference sequence). The germline V and J ends were trimmed by 4 bases and 1 base, with 5 bases remaining between them. The CDR3 protein is CASSPPSYNEQFF. The CDR3 DNA follows: TGTGCCAGCAGCCCCCCATCCTACAATGAGCAGTTCTTC.

The genes are TRBV29-1 and TRBJ1-4, with D unresolved. There are 15 residues in the CDR3. The germline gives CDR1 SQVTM, CDR2 ANQGSEA. The ends were cut back, 1 base at V and 7 bases at J, with 16 bases in the middle. The CDR3 coding sequence is TGCAGCGTTGAAGCTGGAGGCGGCGGAGGTGAAAAACTGTTTTTT. Translating gives CSVEAGGGGGEKLFF.

V usage is TRBV2 and J usage is TRBJ2-1; possibly TRBD2 for D (6 bases). The germline V and J ends were trimmed by 1 base and 7 bases, with 11 bases remaining between them. CDR3 length equals 14 residues. In germline, CDR1 is SNHLY, CDR2 FYNNEI. The CDR3 DNA reads as TGTGCCAGCAGTGAAGGGGGGGTACGGAATGAGCAGTTCTTC. The encoded protein is CASSEGGVRNEQFF.

The J gene is TRBJ1-6, the V gene TRBV27; 7 bases align to TRBD1. This CDR3 has 14 amino acids. Looked up from germline, CDR1 is MNHEY and CDR2 is SMNVEV (reference sequence). The junction had 11 bases not matched to a gene; V was cut back by 7 bases and J by 11 bases. The DNA of the CDR3 is TGTGCCAGCACCCACAGGGGACCGAATACACCCCTCCACTTT. Protein: CASTHRGPNTPLHF.

The rearrangement uses TRBV18 and TRBJ2-2; 8 bases map to TRBD1. The germline V gene encodes CDR1 KGHSH and CDR2 LQKENI. V trimming: 4 bases; J trimming: 1 base; junction bases outside the gene matches: 20. This CDR3 has 21 amino acids. CDR3 DNA: TGTGCCAGCTCACTCCTGTTGACAGGGGCGCGGAACGCAGAGAACACCGGGGAGCTGTTTTTT. Translated: CASSLLLTGARNAENTGELFF.

The chain carries TRBV30 and TRBJ2-7; TRBD2 matches at 10 bases. The CDR3 contains 15 residues. Per germline, CDR1 GTSNPN and CDR2 SVGIG (reference sequence). V lost 3 bases to trimming and J lost 5 bases; unmatched junction nucleotides: 10. As DNA, the CDR3 is TGTGCCTGGAGGTTGGGGCTAGCGGGAGTCGACGAGCAGTACTTC. Residues: CAWRLGLAGVDEQYF.

This clone was seen only a few times. The genes are TRBV28 and TRBJ2-7; 10 nucleotides match TRBD1. The CDR3 consists of 15 residues. Germline V lookup: CDR1 MDHEN, CDR2 SYDVKM. Unmatched junction bases numbered 6, after V lost 3 bases and J lost 4 bases. The CDR3, as DNA: TGTGCCAGCAGTTTGCCGGGACAGGGGTTGTACGAGCAGTACTTC. It codes for CASSLPGQGLYEQYF.

The genes are TRBV2 and TRBJ2-7, with 9 bases fitting TRBD2. V trimming: 4 bases; J trimming: 0 bases; junction bases outside the gene matches: 13. CDR3 size: 18 residues. CDR1 is SNHLY and CDR2 is FYNNEI in the germline V gene. The CDR3, as DNA: TGTGCCAGCAGTGCGGGGGGAGGAAGGACTAGCGACTCCTACGAGCAGTACTTC. This codes for CASSAGGGRTSDSYEQYF.

The chain employs TRBV7-6 and TRBJ1-6, with 9 bases fitting TRBD1. Germline V gene sequence: CDR1 SGHVS, CDR2 FNYEAQ. V trimming: 1 base; J trimming: 3 bases; junction bases outside the gene matches: 4. This CDR3 comprises 17 residues. The CDR3 nucleotides are TGTGCCAGCAGCTTAGGGGGACAGGGACACTATAATTCACCCCTCCACTTT. Protein: CASSLGGQGHYNSPLHF.

V and J are TRBV28 and TRBJ2-6, with no clear D. The CDR3 has 14 residues. The ends were cut back, 6 bases at V and 1 base at J, with 7 bases in the middle. Germline V gene data show CDR1 as MDHEN and CDR2 as SYDVKM. In nucleotides, the CDR3 is TGTGCCAGCAGATTTAGTTCTGGGGCCAACGTCCTGACTTTC. This codes for CASRFSSGANVLTF.

V gene TRBV6-1 combines with J gene TRBJ2-7, with TRBD1 identical over 8 bases. This CDR3 has 15 amino acids. In germline, CDR1 is MNHNS, CDR2 SASEGT. J gave up 2 bases and V 3 bases, and 6 bases lay outside the gene matches. CDR3 residues: CASSDTGGLAYEQYF. The CDR3 DNA reads as TGTGCCAGCAGTGATACAGGGGGTTTAGCCTACGAGCAGTACTTC.

The V gene is TRBV4-2, the J gene TRBJ2-3, with 10 bases identical to TRBD2. The CDR3 loop spans 17 amino acids. Losses at the gene ends were 1 base for V and 3 bases for J; bases not matched to a gene: 7. Germline V gene sequence: CDR1 LGHNA, CDR2 YNFKEQ. This CDR3 reads CASSQALAGFSTDTQYF. The CDR3 nucleotides read TGTGCCAGCAGCCAAGCACTAGCGGGATTCTCGACAGATACGCAGTATTTT.

The V and J genes are TRBV6-5 and TRBJ2-1; 10 bases fit TRBD2. CDR1 is MNHEY, CDR2 SVGAGI, per germline. V shed 7 bases, J shed 9 bases, and the junction held 9 bases outside the gene matches. The CDR3 runs to 14 residues. CDR3 sequence reads: CASTPAGGIGEQFF. Written as DNA, the CDR3 is TGTGCCAGCACCCCAGCGGGAGGGATCGGTGAGCAGTTCTTC.

CDR3: CASSRGAGGHFGTQYF. DNA for the CDR3: TGTGCCAGCAGTCGCGGGGCGGGAGGACACTTCGGGACCCAGTACTTC. The chain is built from TRBV28 and TRBJ2-5; 8 bases line up with TRBD2. V lost 5 bases to trimming and J lost 7 bases; unmatched junction nucleotides: 15. The CDR3 is 16 amino acids. Germline CDR1 and CDR2: MDHEN and SYDVKM.

On this clone itself: A junction end diverges from the germline sequence, so it may reflect a read error. The V and J genes are TRBV7-9 and TRBJ2-3; TRBD2 agrees at 9 bases. Germline CDR1 SEHNR, CDR2 FQNEAQ (reference sequence). The CDR3 loop spans 17 amino acids. The CDR3: CASSLEGTSLSTDTQYF. The CDR3 region has the DNA TGTGCCAGCAGTTTAGAAGGGACTAGCCTAAGCACAGATACGCAGTATTTT.

The V and J genes are TRBV6-5 and TRBJ2-7; 7 bases match TRBD2. V lost 7 bases to trimming and J lost 3 bases; unmatched junction nucleotides: 9. The CDR3 spans 14 residues. Germline CDR1 and CDR2: MNHEY and SVGAGI. CDR3 sequence (DNA): TGTGCCAGCACCCGGACTAGAAGGGACTACGAGCAGTACTTC. This codes for CASTRTRRDYEQYF.

The chain joins TRBV19 to TRBJ2-7; 8 nucleotides match TRBD1. There are 16 residues in the CDR3. Losses at the gene ends were 3 bases for V and 0 bases for J; bases not matched to a gene: 7. The germline gives CDR1 LNHDA, CDR2 SQIVND (reference sequence). CDR3 amino acids: CASSIRSGTGSYEQYF. CDR3 nucleotide sequence: TGTGCCAGTAGTATTCGATCCGGGACAGGCTCCTACGAGCAGTACTTC. The whole variable domain, remainder taken from reference TRBV19 and TRBJ2-7, is DGGITQSPKYLFRKEGQNVTLSCEQNLNHDAMYWYRQDPGQGLRLIYYSQIVNDFQKGDIAEGYSVSREKKESFPLTVTSAQKNPTAFYLCASSIRSGTGSYEQYFGPGTRLTVT.

This clone was observed a few times. V usage is TRBV12-3 or TRBV12-4 and J usage is TRBJ2-7; D gene ambiguous. V was pared by 5 bases and J by 0 bases, with 5 bases between. There are 12 residues in the CDR3. The CDR3 bases are TGTGCCAGCAGTCAATTCTCCTACGAGCAGTACTTC. Translated: CASSQFSYEQYF.

The V and J genes are TRBV27 and TRBJ2-1; 14 nucleotides match TRBD2. The germline V gene has CDR1 MNHEY and CDR2 SMNVEV (reference sequence). The CDR3 is made up of 17 amino acids. The V gene end was trimmed by 5 bases and the J gene end by 0 bases; junction bases not matched to a gene: 3. CDR3 DNA sequence: TGTGCCAGCAGTCGACTAGCGGGAGGGTACTCCTACAATGAGCAGTTCTTC. This translates into CASSRLAGGYSYNEQFF.

The chain couples TRBV5-1 to TRBJ2-3, with D possibly matching TRBD2 (6 bases). V dropped 3 bases and J dropped 0 bases, with 17 bases sitting between them. The CDR3 spans 17 residues. In germline, CDR1 is SGHRS, CDR2 YFSETQ. The CDR3 loop reads CASSSRGGGESTDTQYF. The CDR3 DNA reads TGCGCCAGCAGCTCCCGGGGTGGCGGGGAAAGCACAGATACGCAGTATTTT.

The rearrangement links TRBV28 to TRBJ2-1; 12 nucleotides match TRBD2. The CDR3 runs to 15 residues. From germline, CDR1 is MDHEN and CDR2 SYDVKM. V was pared by 4 bases and J by 9 bases, with 7 bases of the junction left unmatched. In DNA form, the CDR3 reads TGTGCCAGCAGTTCGCTAGCGGGAGGGAAGAGTGAGCAGTTCTTC. Amino acids: CASSSLAGGKSEQFF.

This chain joins TRBV5-6 and TRBJ2-5; 8 bases align to TRBD2. V was pared by 5 bases and J by 4 bases, with 7 bases of the junction left unmatched. The CDR3 is made up of 14 amino acids. Per germline, CDR1 SGHDT and CDR2 YYEEEE. The CDR3 sequence is CASRAAGRVETQYF. CDR3 DNA sequence: TGTGCCAGCAGGGCGGCCGGGAGGGTAGAGACCCAGTACTTC.

The rearrangement uses TRBV6-5 and TRBJ2-2; D gene ambiguous. In germline, CDR1 is MNHEY, CDR2 SVGAGI. The length of the CDR3 is 16 residues. The ends were cut back, 0 bases at V and 7 bases at J, with 15 bases in the middle. The CDR3 loop reads CASSYSSPRGGGELFF. In nucleotides, the CDR3 is TGTGCCAGCAGTTACTCGAGCCCAAGAGGCGGCGGGGAGCTGTTTTTT.

The chain has TRBV7-9 and TRBJ2-1; 9 nucleotides align to TRBD2. Per the germline V gene, CDR1 is SEHNR and CDR2 is FQNEAQ (reference sequence). V shed 1 base, J shed 10 bases, and the junction held 8 bases outside the gene matches. CDR3 length: 15 residues. Written as DNA, the CDR3 is TGTGCCAGCAGCTTAGGAGCTAGCGGGACGGGCGAGCAGTTCTTC. Protein product: CASSLGASGTGEQFF.

The gene calls are TRBV5-1 and TRBJ2-1; the match to TRBD2 covers 10 bases. V shed 2 bases, J shed 2 bases, and the junction held 4 bases outside the gene matches. CDR1 and CDR2 (germline): SGHRS, YFSETQ. The CDR3 loop spans 16 amino acids. CDR3 residues: CASSFTSGTPYNEQFF. The CDR3 DNA follows: TGCGCCAGCAGCTTTACTAGCGGGACGCCCTACAATGAGCAGTTCTTC.